This T cell receptor beta chain derives from a study of blood T cells in healthy people across ages. Whole-study results and caveats: Age showed a roughly linear inverse relationship with TCR beta diversity per million T cells.

Together with a sample-barcoded 5' primer, a J-beta primer mix was included in a second PCR lasting roughly 6 to 12 cycles. Tags on each cDNA molecule came from a template-switch adaptor with 12 random nucleotides. Each sample provided no less than 2.5 million CDR3-containing paired-end reads. TCRdb analysed the 5' RACE reads with MiXCR anew, one entry per CDR3 protein. Counted here are over a million distinct CDR3 sequences, about 43% occurring once; the ten biggest clones make up under 8%. Donors were systemically healthy Caucasian individuals from Russia aged roughly 6 to 100 years. The CDR3 sequence is 10 residues long. Trimming took 9 bases from V and 3 from J, leaving 6 bases between them. Per the germline V gene, CDR1 is SNHLY and CDR2 is FYNNEI. In this sample, this clonotype turned up a few times. The antigen remains undetermined.

The chain couples TRBV2 to TRBJ2-7; no reliable D call. The receptor was derived from a woman between 18 and 30 years old in good health. What was sequenced was blood. This CDR3 reads CASALYEQYF. The CDR3 region has the DNA TGTGCCAGTGCTCTCTACGAGCAGTACTTC.